The source of this T cell receptor beta chain is a study of shared clonotypes between healthy human individuals. An assay was performed, and its level was deep. Assay used: immunoSEQ multiplex PCR; TCRdb lists only in-frame clones, some missing. This table has 2 million to 2.5 million clones, approximately 94% appearing once. Germline lookup yields CDR1 ENHRY and CDR2 SYGVKD. This CDR3 contains 15 residues. The V gene lost 0 bases and the J gene lost 7 bases, with 16 bases spanning the gap. This TCR was sampled from a man aged 18 to 35 in good health. Source material: naive CD4+ T cells sorted from blood. Subset specified: CD45RA+ positively selected. The V call is TRBV10-3, the J call TRBJ2-7, with D possibly being TRBD1 (6 bases). CDR3 sequence reads: CAISESGAGRPEQYF. The CDR3 DNA reads TGTGCCATCAGTGAGTCGGGGGCTGGACGGCCGGAGCAGTACTTC.